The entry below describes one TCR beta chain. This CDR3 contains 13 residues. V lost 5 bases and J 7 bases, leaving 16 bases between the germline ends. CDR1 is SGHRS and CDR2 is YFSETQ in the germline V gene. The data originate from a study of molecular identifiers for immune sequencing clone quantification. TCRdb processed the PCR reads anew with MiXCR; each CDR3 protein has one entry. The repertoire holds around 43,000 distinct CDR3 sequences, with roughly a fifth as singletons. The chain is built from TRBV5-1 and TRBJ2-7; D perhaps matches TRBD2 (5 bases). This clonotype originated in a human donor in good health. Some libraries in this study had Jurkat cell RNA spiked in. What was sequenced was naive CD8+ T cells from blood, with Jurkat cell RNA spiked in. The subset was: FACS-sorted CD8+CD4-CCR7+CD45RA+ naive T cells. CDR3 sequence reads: CASRLPGSEEQYF. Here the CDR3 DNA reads TGCGCCAGCAGGTTGCCGGGGTCTGAGGAGCAGTACTTC.